These 12 T cell receptor beta chains came from one sample sequenced in a study of blood T cell repertoires in COVID-19. The protocol was immunoSEQ multiplex PCR, while the TCRdb copy is restricted to in-frame clones and leaves out a portion. The sample lists under 20,000 clones; 80% to 90% were seen once. Material: peripheral blood. The receptor source for this set is a man in his sixties with acute or convalescent COVID-19.

This chain links TRBV19 with TRBJ1-5; TRBD1 might be the D (5 bases). Germline loops: CDR1 LNHDA, CDR2 SQIVND (reference sequence). V lost 5 bases, J lost 2 bases, and 10 bases lay in between. The CDR3 is made up of 14 amino acids. CDR3 in DNA: TGTGCCAGTAGTGAAAGCAGGGGCAATCAGCCCCAGCATTTT. This sequence encodes CASSESRGNQPQHF. The full variable domain, its missing parts supplied by reference TRBV19 and TRBJ1-5, is DGGITQSPKYLFRKEGQNVTLSCEQNLNHDAMYWYRQDPGQGLRLIYYSQIVNDFQKGDIAEGYSVSREKKESFPLTVTSAQKNPTAFYLCASSESRGNQPQHFGDGTRLSIL.

This clone occurred once. This chain joins TRBV7-2 and TRBJ2-1; 7 positions match TRBD2. V dropped 5 bases and J dropped 5; count of bases not matched to a gene: 9. This CDR3 region has 15 residues. CDR1 and CDR2 (germline): SGHTA, FQGNSA. The CDR3 spells CASSPWGGVNNEQFF. The CDR3 DNA is TGTGCCAGCAGCCCATGGGGGGGGGTAAACAATGAGCAGTTCTTC.

V usage is TRBV10-3 and J usage is TRBJ1-1; the D gene is possibly TRBD1 (5 bases). Trimming left V 0 bases short and J 3 bases short, with 8 bases between. The CDR3 length is 14 residues. Germline values: CDR1 ENHRY, CDR2 SYGVKD. CDR3 residues: CAISESSGDTEAFF. CDR3 in DNA: TGTGCCATCAGTGAGTCATCGGGGGACACTGAAGCTTTCTTT.

The chain combines TRBV7-2 with TRBJ1-4, with D perhaps matching TRBD1 (5 bases). Germline V lookup: CDR1 SGHTA, CDR2 FQGNSA. The V end lost 4 bases, the J end lost 4 bases, and 13 bases lay between the germline ends. This CDR3 comprises 15 residues. CDR3 protein: CASSSERGVNEKLFF. The CDR3 nucleotides read TGTGCCAGCAGCTCAGAGCGGGGGGTTAATGAAAAACTGTTTTTT.

The J gene is TRBJ2-2, the V gene TRBV27; TRBD2 might be the D (7 bases). From germline, CDR1 is MNHEY and CDR2 SMNVEV (reference sequence). This CDR3 has 16 residues. V was trimmed by 5 bases and J by 2 bases, leaving 15 bases between them. The CDR3 coding sequence is TGTGCCAGCAGTAGAGGCGGGGGCTCCAACACCGGGGAGCTGTTTTTT. Translation: CASSRGGGSNTGELFF.

The CDR3 region is CASSQWDRADQPQHF. CDR3 bases: TGTGCCAGCAGCCAATGGGACAGGGCCGATCAGCCCCAGCATTTT. The chain combines TRBV4-2 with TRBJ1-5; 9 positions match TRBD1. The V and J ends lost 2 bases and 5 bases, in that order; junction bases with no gene match: 4. CDR1 and CDR2 from the germline V gene are LGHNA and YNFKEQ. The length of the CDR3 is 15 residues.

The V gene is TRBV19, the J gene TRBJ2-1, with TRBD2 identical over 7 bases. CDR3 length: 15 amino acids. With V trimmed by 7 bases and J by 0 bases, 6 bases remained unmatched. Germline-derived CDR1 and CDR2 are LNHDA and SQIVND (reference sequence). The CDR3 DNA reads TGTGCCAGTACCCCTACTAGCGCCTCCTACAATGAGCAGTTCTTC. This sequence encodes CASTPTSASYNEQFF.

The rearrangement uses TRBV2 and TRBJ1-1; D gene ambiguous. CDR1 and CDR2 (germline): SNHLY, FYNNEI. The V and J ends lost 2 bases and 2 bases respectively, with 6 bases between them. The CDR3 is 13 amino acids. The CDR3, as DNA: TGTGCCAGCAGTGAAAAACTTAACACTGAAGCTTTCTTT. Translated: CASSEKLNTEAFF.

The chain employs TRBV29-1 and TRBJ2-1; the D gene is possibly TRBD1 (7 bases). Trimming took off 3 bases at V and 3 bases at J, with 12 bases between the two ends. Germline-derived CDR1 and CDR2 are SQVTM and ANQGSEA. The CDR3 has 14 amino acids. CDR3 sequence: CSVETRGVYNEQFF. The CDR3 DNA follows: TGCAGCGTTGAGACCAGGGGGGTCTACAATGAGCAGTTCTTC.

CDR3: CATSDTRAGALSYNEQFF. The CDR3 coding sequence is TGTGCCACCAGTGATACTCGAGCGGGGGCCCTCTCCTACAATGAGCAGTTCTTC. This chain uses TRBV24-1 with TRBJ2-1; 8 bases are shared with TRBD2. Unmatched junction bases numbered 9, after V lost 3 bases and J lost 0 bases. CDR3 length: 18 amino acids. The germline CDR1 and CDR2 sequences are KGHDR and SFDVKD.

This clone showed up just a few times. This sequence joins TRBV6-5 and TRBJ1-6, with D possibly being TRBD1 (6 bases). With 6 bases removed from V and 4 bases from J, the gap between germline ends came to 13 bases. CDR3 length: 15 amino acids. Germline V gene data show CDR1 as MNHEY and CDR2 as SVGAGI. CDR3 sequence reads: CASRKQGNYNSPLHF. In DNA, the CDR3 is TGTGCCAGCAGGAAGCAGGGGAATTATAATTCACCCCTCCACTTT.

The sample holds a few counts of this clone. V is TRBV24-1 and J is TRBJ2-7; 9 nucleotides agree with TRBD1. Germline assignment: CDR1 KGHDR and CDR2 SFDVKD. The length of the CDR3 is 14 residues. V shed 2 bases, J shed 9 bases, and the junction held 7 bases outside the gene matches. This CDR3 is CATSDSRTGEGQYF. The CDR3 nucleotides read TGTGCCACCAGTGATTCCAGGACAGGGGAAGGGCAGTACTTC.